These 7 T cell receptor beta chains were sequenced from one sample in a study of blood T cell repertoires in COVID-19. TCRdb's table, derived via immunoSEQ multiplex PCR, lists solely in-frame clones and lacks some. The sample carries fewer than 250,000 clones, under 95% recorded once. Sample: peripheral blood. The receptors originated from a man younger than 40 with acute or convalescent COVID-19.

The chain has TRBV5-1 and TRBJ2-7; TRBD1 aligns across 10 bases. The CDR3 has 14 amino acids. Germline V gene sequence: CDR1 SGHRS, CDR2 YFSETQ. The junction had 5 bases not matched to a gene; V was cut back by 5 bases and J by 3 bases. As DNA, the CDR3 is TGCGCCAGCAGGGGACAGGGGACTGACTACGAGCAGTACTTC. Translation: CASRGQGTDYEQYF.

This clone occurred once. The chain is built from TRBV5-1 and TRBJ2-7; 11 positions agree with TRBD1. Trimming removed 3 bases from V and 3 bases from J; junction bases left unmatched: 2. The CDR3 loop spans 14 amino acids. Germline CDR1 is SGHRS and CDR2 is YFSETQ. The CDR3 loop is CASSSGTGGYEQYF. The CDR3 coding sequence is TGCGCCAGCAGCTCCGGGACAGGGGGCTACGAGCAGTACTTC. Supplemented by reference TRBV5-1 and TRBJ2-7, the full variable domain reads KAGVTQTPRYLIKTRGQQVTLSCSPISGHRSVSWYQQTPGQGLQFLFEYFSETQRNKGNFPGRFSGRQFSNSRSEMNVSTLELGDSALYLCASSSGTGGYEQYFGPGTRLTVT.

V and J are TRBV19 and TRBJ1-5; perhaps TRBD1 as D (5 bases). The CDR3 has 13 residues. Trimming pared 6 bases from V and 1 base from J, leaving 7 bases between. CDR1 is LNHDA and CDR2 is SQIVND in the germline V gene (reference sequence). CDR3 in amino acids: CASRYRSNQPQHF. CDR3 sequence (DNA): TGTGCCAGTAGGTACAGGAGCAATCAGCCCCAGCATTTT.

This clone was observed a single time. The chain recombines TRBV27 with TRBJ2-3; maybe TRBD2 (7 bases). This CDR3 is built from 16 residues. V was clipped by 7 bases and J by 1 base, with 18 bases between them. Germline V CDR1 and CDR2: MNHEY, SMNVEV (reference sequence). CDR3 sequence reads: CASKNWGGTRTDTQYF. The CDR3 region has the DNA TGTGCCAGCAAAAATTGGGGGGGCACTCGCACAGATACGCAGTATTTT.

CDR3 residues: CASSLAFAGTEAFF. Here the CDR3 DNA reads TGCGCCAGCAGCTTGGCCTTCGCCGGCACTGAAGCTTTCTTT. The J gene is TRBJ1-1, the V gene TRBV5-1; D unresolved. This CDR3 contains 14 residues. Germline V gene sequence: CDR1 SGHRS, CDR2 YFSETQ. Trimming pared 0 bases from V and 4 bases from J, leaving 10 bases between.

The chain has TRBV15 and TRBJ2-1; 7 nucleotides match TRBD2. CDR1 is LNHNV and CDR2 is YYDKDF in the germline V gene (reference sequence). V lost 1 base to trimming and J lost 7 bases; unmatched junction nucleotides: 1. This CDR3 comprises 13 residues. The CDR3 sequence is CATSRGAGNEQFF. As DNA, the CDR3 is TGTGCCACCAGCAGAGGAGCGGGGAATGAGCAGTTCTTC. Complete variable domain (other parts from reference TRBV15 and TRBJ2-1): DAMVIQNPRYQVTQFGKPVTLSCSQTLNHNVMYWYQQKSSQAPKLLFHYYDKDFNNEADTPDNFQSRRPNTSFCFLDIRSPGLGDTAMYLCATSRGAGNEQFFGPGTRLTVL.

This clone was counted a single time. V usage is TRBV24-1 and J usage is TRBJ2-7; 10 bases align to TRBD1. J gave up 0 bases and V 4 bases, and 5 bases lay outside the gene matches. Germline V gives CDR1 KGHDR, CDR2 SFDVKD. The CDR3 runs to 16 residues. The CDR3, as DNA: TGTGCCACCAGTGAGTCGGGACAGGGGAGCTCCTACGAGCAGTACTTC. Translated, it gives CATSESGQGSSYEQYF.